Below are 31 T cell receptor beta chains sequenced from a single sample in a study of T cells in Graves' hyperthyroidism and ophthalmopathy. The TCR beta CDR3 regions underwent amplification using RNA transcripts as the source. The HTBI set primed first-round TCR CDR3 RT-PCR. TCRdb called the multiplex PCR reads again in MiXCR, with one record for every CDR3 protein. The sample lists roughly 500,000 distinct CDR3 sequences, approximately 49% occurring once. The material sequenced was peripheral blood or thyroid tissue (not recorded which). These receptors originate from an adult woman with Graves' disease, either hyperthyroidism or ophthalmopathy (not recorded which).

This clonotype has ten or more counts. This chain connects TRBV20-1 to TRBJ2-7, with D possibly being TRBD1 (6 bases). Germline V gene data show CDR1 as DFQATT and CDR2 as SNEGSKA (reference sequence). V gave up 6 bases and J gave up 2 bases, with 11 bases separating them. The CDR3 contains 12 residues. CDR3 loop: CSAEDRPYEQYF. The CDR3 bases are TGCAGTGCAGAGGACAGACCCTACGAGCAGTACTTC.

The J gene is TRBJ2-5, the V gene TRBV2; D is unclear. Germline-derived CDR1 and CDR2 are SNHLY and FYNNEI. The length of the CDR3 is 15 residues. The V end was cut by 6 bases, the J end by 0 bases, with 14 bases between. The CDR3 nucleotides read TGTGCCAGCAGCGTACGTCTAGGGAACCAAGAGACCCAGTACTTC. Its translation: CASSVRLGNQETQYF.

The rearrangement uses TRBV7-8 and TRBJ2-5; 8 bases line up with TRBD1. Germline trimming cut 4 bases from V and 2 bases from J; bases unmatched to any gene: 6. Germline V gene sequence: CDR1 SGHVS, CDR2 FQNEAQ. The CDR3 length is 15 residues. CDR3 coding DNA: TGTGCCAGCAGCTCAAAAGGACAGGGTCAAGAGACCCAGTACTTC. It codes for CASSSKGQGQETQYF.

This CDR3 is CSVEGGQQTGNTIYF. For the CDR3, the DNA is TGCAGCGTTGAAGGGGGACAGCAAACTGGAAACACCATATATTTT. The gene calls are TRBV29-1 and TRBJ1-3; 7 bases align to TRBD1. CDR3 length: 15 residues. The germline gives CDR1 SQVTM, CDR2 ANQGSEA. Trimming cost V 1 base and J 2 bases; bases outside gene matches: 5.

At least ten counts were recorded for this clonotype. The chain uses TRBV7-2 and TRBJ2-2; D possibly corresponds to TRBD2 (5 bases). Trimming stripped 6 bases from V and 7 bases from J, with 15 bases between. CDR3 length: 14 amino acids. The germline V gene has CDR1 SGHTA and CDR2 FQGNSA. The CDR3 sequence is CASRTTGVLGELFF. The CDR3 DNA reads TGTGCCAGCAGGACAACCGGGGTACTCGGGGAGCTGTTTTTT.

This clonotype was counted a single time. A read error may be the cause here, since a much bigger clone is one base away. The chain is built from TRBV29-1 and TRBJ1-2; D gene unclear. Germline CDR1 reads SQVTM; CDR2 reads ANQGSEA. V lost 4 bases and J 6 bases, leaving 9 bases between the germline ends. This CDR3 is 11 amino acids long. CDR3 sequence: CSVVAGDGYTF. The DNA of the CDR3 is TGCAGCGTTGTTGCCGGGGATGGCTACACCTTC.

V usage is TRBV20-1 and J usage is TRBJ2-3; 8 bases map to TRBD1. Germline-derived CDR1 and CDR2 are DFQATT and SNEGSKA (reference sequence). V gave up 7 bases and J gave up 5 bases; unmatched junction bases: 14. The CDR3 runs 15 residues. The CDR3 here is CSGTTGESYGDTQYF. The CDR3 DNA reads TGCAGTGGTACGACAGGGGAGTCATACGGAGATACGCAGTATTTT.

V and J are TRBV7-2 and TRBJ1-5; D is unresolved. Germline V gives CDR1 SGHTA, CDR2 FQGNSA. This CDR3 is built from 15 residues. The germline V and J ends were trimmed by 1 base and 7 bases, with 14 bases remaining between them. The CDR3 coding sequence is TGTGCCAGCAGCTTAGGGGTACCCCGGCAACAGCCCCAGCATTTT. It specifies CASSLGVPRQQPQHF.

The V gene is TRBV21-1, the J gene TRBJ2-2; TRBD1, the table's D call, lacks a check against the DNA. TRBV21-1 is described as a pseudogene. The CDR3 is 15 amino acids. The DNA for the CDR3 is TGTGCCAGCAGTACCGGGACGGCGGGCGCCGGGGAGCTGTTTTTT. Protein product: CASSTGTAGAGELFF.

V is TRBV27 and J is TRBJ1-5; D perhaps matches TRBD1 (6 bases). The CDR3 loop spans 16 amino acids. V lost 3 bases, J lost 0 bases, and 12 bases lay in between. Germline values: CDR1 MNHEY, CDR2 SMNVEV (reference sequence). CDR3 region: CASSFSGTLSNQPQHF. The CDR3 DNA sequence: TGTGCCAGCAGTTTCTCCGGGACACTTAGCAATCAGCCCCAGCATTTT.

This clonotype was picked up a small number of times. The chain combines TRBV29-1 with TRBJ1-2, with D unresolved. The CDR3 is 9 amino acids. Germline lookup yields CDR1 SQVTM and CDR2 ANQGSEA. CDR3 amino acids: CRRDYGYTF. In DNA form, the CDR3 reads TGCAGACGGGACTATGGCTACACCTTC.

This clonotype was recorded at least ten times. The CDR3 bases are TGCAGTGCTACGGGACAGGGAGGTGGCGGCTACACCTTC. Its translation is CSATGQGGGGYTF. This chain links TRBV20-1 with TRBJ1-2; TRBD1 agrees at 9 bases. V lost 4 bases to trimming and J lost 8 bases; unmatched junction nucleotides: 8. CDR3 size: 13 residues. Germline values: CDR1 DFQATT, CDR2 SNEGSKA (reference sequence).

This clonotype has a handful of counts. The rearrangement uses TRBV3-1 and TRBJ1-5, with D unclear. CDR1 LGHDT and CDR2 YNNKEL come from the germline V gene (reference sequence). The V end was cut by 0 bases, the J end by 7 bases, with 10 bases between. The CDR3 runs to 14 residues. CDR3 coding DNA: TGTGCCAGCAGCCAAGAAGCGGGCAGACAGCCCCAGCATTTT. Protein product: CASSQEAGRQPQHF.

This clonotype appeared many times. The chain couples TRBV15 to TRBJ1-2, with TRBD1 matching over 11 bases. Germline CDR1 LNHNV, CDR2 YYDKDF (reference sequence). The CDR3 is 16 residues long. Unmatched junction bases numbered 14, after V lost 6 bases and J lost 8 bases. The CDR3 DNA is TGTGCCACCAGTAGGGACAGGGGGTCCTCTTTGGCCGGCTACACCTTC. It encodes CATSRDRGSSLAGYTF.

Points on this clonotype: An end of the junction does not agree with germline; a read error may underlie this. The chain has TRBV7-2 and TRBJ2-7; possible D gene TRBD2, 6 bases. CDR1 and CDR2 (germline): SGHTA, FQGNSA. The CDR3 consists of 14 residues. CDR3 protein: CASSLGTGGNEQYF. In DNA, the CDR3 is TGCGCCAGCAGCTTGGGTACCGGGGGTAACGAGCAGTACTTC.

Many counts were recorded for this clonotype. This sequence joins TRBV6-1 and TRBJ1-2; no reliable D call. Trimming removed 1 base from V and 2 bases from J, with 8 bases in between. CDR1 is MNHNS and CDR2 is SASEGT in the germline V gene. This CDR3 is built from 14 residues. The CDR3 nucleotides are TGTGCCAGCAGTGAAGTTATCGGAAACTATGGCTACACCTTC. This translates into CASSEVIGNYGYTF.

This clonotype was detected a few times. The genes are TRBV13 and TRBJ1-2, with D tentatively TRBD1 (5 bases). Germline V gives CDR1 PRHDT, CDR2 FYEKMQ (reference sequence). V lost 4 bases and J lost 3, with 12 bases in between. CDR3 size: 14 residues. CDR3 in DNA: TGTGCCAGCAGCTCCCCCAGGGTTTACTATGGCTACACCTTC. Residues: CASSSPRVYYGYTF.

The rearrangement uses TRBV20-1 and TRBJ1-1; TRBD1 matches at 7 bases. CDR3 length: 15 residues. Germline CDR1 reads DFQATT; CDR2 reads SNEGSKA (reference sequence). With 0 bases clipped from V and 0 bases from J, the junction kept 4 bases outside the gene matches. In DNA, the CDR3 is TGCAGTGCTAGAGATGCAGGGGGAGTGAACACTGAAGCTTTCTTT. Its protein is CSARDAGGVNTEAFF.

This clonotype has only a few counts. The missing conserved phenylalanine or tryptophan at the end of this CDR3 makes a read error likely. The DNA is left out, because the CDR3 cannot be placed on it with certainty; the CDR3 is given as TCRdb lists it. V usage is TRBV2 and J usage is TRBJ2-6; the table's D call, TRBD2, has no DNA check behind it. The CDR3 has 13 residues if both end residues are counted. Per the germline V gene, CDR1 is SNHLY and CDR2 is FYNNEI. CDR3 sequence reads: CASKTAGRPTEDT.

This clonotype was seen repeatedly, ten times or more. The chain carries TRBV19 and TRBJ1-2; TRBD1 matches 9 bases. Germline values: CDR1 LNHDA, CDR2 SQIVND (reference sequence). The CDR3 length is 14 residues. The V and J ends lost 7 bases and 5 bases, in that order; junction bases with no gene match: 8. The CDR3 is CASTRGQGLYGYTF. The DNA of the CDR3 is TGTGCCAGTACGCGAGGACAGGGGCTTTATGGCTACACCTTC.

This clonotype was counted a few times. The V and J genes are TRBV29-1 and TRBJ1-1; D remains unclear. CDR1 and CDR2 from the germline V gene are SQVTM and ANQGSEA. There are 12 residues in the CDR3. V was pared by 6 bases and J by 1 base, with 9 bases between. CDR3 sequence (DNA): TGCAGCGTAAACGTTGGGAACACTGAAGCTTTCTTT. Its translation is CSVNVGNTEAFF.

V is TRBV2 and J is TRBJ1-5; 9 positions match TRBD1. V dropped 1 base and J dropped 6; count of bases not matched to a gene: 10. CDR1 is SNHLY and CDR2 is FYNNEI in the germline V gene. CDR3 size: 17 residues. The CDR3 is CASSEVGGQGGIQPQHF. In nucleotides, the CDR3 is TGTGCCAGCAGTGAAGTGGGGGGACAGGGTGGAATTCAGCCCCAGCATTTT.

The chain is built from TRBV7-9 and TRBJ2-7, with TRBD1 matching 7 bases. The CDR3 is made up of 14 amino acids. The J segment lost 2 bases and the V segment lost 5 bases, leaving 6 bases of the junction unmatched. Germline values: CDR1 SEHNR, CDR2 FQNEAQ (reference sequence). The CDR3 loop reads CASSERQGTYEQYF. CDR3 DNA: TGTGCCAGCAGCGAGAGACAGGGCACCTACGAGCAGTACTTC.

This chain connects TRBV12-3 or TRBV12-4 to TRBJ1-1; maybe TRBD1 (5 bases). This CDR3 has 13 residues. V lost 6 bases, J lost 1 base, and 9 bases lay in between. The CDR3 DNA sequence: TGTGCCAGCAGGATGACAGAGAACACTGAAGCTTTCTTT. Translation gives CASRMTENTEAFF.

Only a few counts were recorded for this clonotype. V gene TRBV3-1 combines with J gene TRBJ2-2; 7 nucleotides match TRBD2. The CDR3 sequence is 15 residues long. The ends lost 3 bases at V and 1 base at J; junction bases unmatched: 2. Looked up from germline, CDR1 is LGHDT and CDR2 is YNNKEL (reference sequence). The CDR3 loop reads CASSQASGNTGELFF. The CDR3 coding sequence is TGTGCCAGCAGCCAGGCTAGCGGGAACACCGGGGAGCTGTTTTTT.

This clonotype appeared many times. The J gene is TRBJ1-1, the V gene TRBV6-5, with no clear D. V was pared by 5 bases and J by 7 bases, with 14 bases between. Per germline, CDR1 MNHEY and CDR2 SVGAGI. The CDR3 spans 13 residues. The CDR3 DNA is TGTGCCAGCAGTCCCGGGAACAGCATTGAAGCTTTCTTT. Translated: CASSPGNSIEAFF.

This clonotype was seen a few times. The chain recombines TRBV2 with TRBJ2-1; D uncertain. The CDR3 spans 11 residues. Trimming took 6 bases from V and 6 from J, leaving 6 bases between them. Per the germline V gene, CDR1 is SNHLY and CDR2 is FYNNEI. CDR3 amino acids: CASSGFNEQFF. Written as DNA, the CDR3 is TGTGCCAGCAGCGGATTCAATGAGCAGTTCTTC. Variable domain in full (rest from reference TRBV2 and TRBJ2-1): EPEVTQTPSHQVTQMGQEVILRCVPISNHLYFYWYRQILGQKVEFLVSFYNNEISEKSEIFDDQFSVERPDGSNFTLKIRSTKLEDSAMYFCASSGFNEQFFGPGTRLTVL.

This clonotype was seen just once. A much larger clone is a single base away; this may be a read error. The J gene is TRBJ1-5, the V gene TRBV19; no firm D call. Germline loops: CDR1 LNHDA, CDR2 SQIVND (reference sequence). The CDR3 totals 14 residues. Trimming shortened V by 9 bases and J by 4 bases, and 16 bases separated the two germline ends. In DNA, the CDR3 is TGTGCCAGCCCATTGTCAGGCCCAAATCAGCCCCAGCATTTT. It codes for CASPLSGPNQPQHF.

The gene calls are TRBV2 and TRBJ1-1; D possibly corresponds to TRBD1 (6 bases). This CDR3 spans 13 amino acids. Germline values: CDR1 SNHLY, CDR2 FYNNEI. The DNA for the CDR3 is TGTGCTAGTGGAAGGGGGTTGAACACTGAAGCTTTCTTT. As protein: CASGRGLNTEAFF.

The chain combines TRBV2 with TRBJ1-6, with D possibly TRBD1 on 5 matching bases. Deletions cut 8 bases from V and 9 bases from J, with 14 bases between. The germline V gene encodes CDR1 SNHLY and CDR2 FYNNEI. The CDR3 contains 13 residues. CDR3 residues: CASEEGLTSPLHF. The DNA for the CDR3 is TGTGCCAGCGAGGAGGGGCTGACTTCACCCCTCCACTTT.

This rearrangement joins TRBV11-2 to TRBJ1-2; TRBD1 is a possible D gene (5 bases). Trimming pared 4 bases from V and 2 bases from J, leaving 11 bases between. Germline V gives CDR1 SGHAT, CDR2 FQNNGV. The CDR3 spans 14 residues. The CDR3: CASSSSGANYGYTF. As DNA, the CDR3 is TGTGCCAGCAGCTCTTCCGGGGCCAACTATGGCTACACCTTC.